Here is one T cell receptor beta chain with its context. Its antigen is still unknown. These data come from a study of beta chain features in type 1 diabetes. Study findings and constraints: All four CD4+ subsets from Type 1 diabetes patients carried moderately but significantly shorter TCRB CDR3s. Sequencing used cDNA, and cells with high TCR expression could therefore be over-represented.

The sequenced template was cDNA made from the entire isolated RNA. Method: immunoSEQ multiplex PCR; TCRdb's copy keeps in-frame clones and lacks some. Of 150,000 or so clones in the sample, roughly 60% were seen once. V was clipped by 6 bases and J by 6 bases; unmatched bases: 6. CDR1 SNHLY and CDR2 FYNNEI come from the germline V gene. This CDR3 comprises 13 residues. The receptor was derived from a man younger than 45 with type 1 diabetes. This chain links TRBV2 with TRBJ1-1; 8 bases map to TRBD1. The sample was naive CD4+ T cells from blood. CDR3 protein: CASRAIQGAEAFF. Written as DNA, the CDR3 is TGTGCCAGCAGAGCGATACAGGGGGCTGAAGCTTTCTTT.